This T cell receptor beta chain was sequenced in a study of T cell clones after liver transplantation. Across the study: Samples came from ITN030ST, which attempted immunosuppression withdrawal within 2 years of liver transplantation. TCRbeta sequencing after a pre-transplant mixed lymphocyte reaction identified graft-donor-reactive clones, later tracked in post-transplant blood. Blood was drawn pre-transplant, before withdrawal, and after full or failed withdrawal.

CDR1 is WNHNN and CDR2 is SYGVQD in the germline V gene (reference sequence). The CDR3 is 18 residues long. Trimming left V 3 bases short and J 12 bases short, with 29 bases between. General observations from the study: In a couple of subjects, few donor cells limited the measurable donor-reactive repertoire.

Generated by immunoSEQ multiplex PCR, the TCRdb table keeps only in-frame clones and is missing some. Of 45,000 to 55,000 clones in the sample, roughly 83% are singletons; the top ten hold about 8.5%. Details on this clone: Antigen: not known.

The chain is built from TRBV10-1 and TRBJ1-4; TRBD1 might be the D (6 bases). Sequenced here: CD4+ T cells from blood, sampled before liver transplant. This receptor was obtained from a human donor who received a liver transplant. Written as DNA, the CDR3 is TGCGCCAGCAGTGAACACGGCGTGATAGCTAAAGGGGGAAGGGAACTGTTTTTT. Amino acids: CASSEHGVIAKGGRELFF.